A selection of T cell receptor beta chains follows, all from one sample in a study of cytomegalovirus exposure and HLA in healthy donors. Sequencing used immunoSEQ multiplex PCR; TCRdb keeps in-frame clones, though not all of them. The top ten clones hold more than 1.2% of a sample with 150,000 to 200,000 clones, around 87% of them seen once. The sequencing sample was made of PBMCs. Receptor source: a woman aged 25 to 45 in good health and CMV-seronegative. CDR3s include the opening cysteine and the closing phenylalanine or tryptophan. The order of the fields is J gene, D gene, V gene, clone size, CDR3 DNA, CDR3 protein. D genes are given only for firm matches. Rows give clone size only sometimes, using once, few, many, or a class for an expanded clone.

j_call: TRBJ2-1
d_call: TRBD1
v_call: TRBV5-1
clone_size: .
cdr3_nt: TGCGCCAGCTATAGGCCCGGGACAGGGAGCAATGAGCAGTTCTTC
cdr3_aa: CASYRPGTGSNEQFF

j_call: TRBJ2-1
d_call: .
v_call: TRBV7-7
clone_size: .
cdr3_nt: TGTGCCAGCAGCTCCGGACAAACCTCTTACAATGAGCAGTTCTTC
cdr3_aa: CASSSGQTSYNEQFF

j_call: TRBJ2-3
d_call: .
v_call: TRBV19
clone_size: .
cdr3_nt: TGTGCCAGTAGTATAACGGGACTGAGCACAGATACGCAGTATTTT
cdr3_aa: CASSITGLSTDTQYF

j_call: TRBJ1-2
d_call: TRBD1
v_call: TRBV7-2
clone_size: .
cdr3_nt: TGTGCCAGCAGCTCCTCACCCGGGACAGTAATAGGCTACACCTTC
cdr3_aa: CASSSSPGTVIGYTF

j_call: TRBJ2-1
d_call: TRBD2
v_call: TRBV27
clone_size: .
cdr3_nt: TGTGCCAGCAGTTATACAGCGGGGTCCGTGAATGAGCAGTTCTTC
cdr3_aa: CASSYTAGSVNEQFF

j_call: TRBJ2-1
d_call: TRBD2
v_call: TRBV7-7
clone_size: .
cdr3_nt: TGTGCCAGCAGCCCGACTAGCGGGGGCTACAATGAGCAGTTCTTC
cdr3_aa: CASSPTSGGYNEQFF

j_call: TRBJ2-1
d_call: .
v_call: TRBV11-1
clone_size: .
cdr3_nt: TGTGCCAGCAGCCCCCGACAGCGAACCAATGAGCAGTTCTTC
cdr3_aa: CASSPRQRTNEQFF

j_call: TRBJ2-2
d_call: TRBD1
v_call: TRBV29-1
clone_size: .
cdr3_nt: TGCAGCGTTGTAAGGGACAGGGGGTCCGGGGAGCTGTTTTTT
cdr3_aa: CSVVRDRGSGELFF

j_call: TRBJ2-3
d_call: TRBD2
v_call: TRBV4-2
clone_size: medium-sized
cdr3_nt: TGTGCCAGCAGCCAAGCACTAGCGGGGGGCACAGATACGCAGTATTTT
cdr3_aa: CASSQALAGGTDTQYF

j_call: TRBJ2-7
d_call: .
v_call: TRBV6-5
clone_size: .
cdr3_nt: TGTGCCAGCAGTGCGGGGCCTTTCAACGAGCAGTACTTC
cdr3_aa: CASSAGPFNEQYF

j_call: TRBJ2-2
d_call: .
v_call: TRBV18
clone_size: .
cdr3_nt: TGTGCCAGCTCACCACCGAATAGGGGCAACGGGGAGCTGTTTTTT
cdr3_aa: CASSPPNRGNGELFF

j_call: TRBJ1-2
d_call: .
v_call: TRBV4-3
clone_size: .
cdr3_nt: TGCGCCAGCAGTTCTCTCCAAAGCGGCCTCTATGGCTACACCTTC
cdr3_aa: CASSSLQSGLYGYTF

j_call: TRBJ2-1
d_call: TRBD1
v_call: TRBV5-4
clone_size: .
cdr3_nt: TGTGCCAGCAACGCCGTACAGGGGGCCGGAGAGCAGTTCTTC
cdr3_aa: CASNAVQGAGEQFF

j_call: TRBJ2-7
d_call: TRBD1
v_call: TRBV6-1
clone_size: .
cdr3_nt: TGTGCCAGCAGCGGGACAGGGGGTTTCTACGAGCAGTACTTC
cdr3_aa: CASSGTGGFYEQYF

j_call: TRBJ1-6
d_call: TRBD1
v_call: TRBV4-1
clone_size: once
cdr3_nt: TGCGCCAGCAGCCAAGGACAGGGCAACCGGTCACCCCTCCACTTT
cdr3_aa: CASSQGQGNRSPLHF

j_call: TRBJ2-4
d_call: TRBD1
v_call: TRBV27
clone_size: .
cdr3_nt: TGTGCCAGCAGTTTTTCCGGGACAGGGGCGAACTTAGCCAAAAACATTCAGTACTTC
cdr3_aa: CASSFSGTGANLAKNIQYF

j_call: TRBJ2-7
d_call: TRBD2
v_call: TRBV5-6
clone_size: once
cdr3_nt: TGTGCCAGCAGGTCCACGGGCGGTAGCGGGGCTTACGAGCAGTACTTC
cdr3_aa: CASRSTGGSGAYEQYF

j_call: TRBJ2-2
d_call: .
v_call: TRBV11-2
clone_size: once
cdr3_nt: TGTGCCAGCAGCTTGTCAGGGCTTTATGGGGAGCTGTTTTTT
cdr3_aa: CASSLSGLYGELFF

j_call: TRBJ2-2
d_call: .
v_call: TRBV7-7
clone_size: .
cdr3_nt: TGTGCTAGCAGGCCACAGTACACCGGGGAGCTGTTTTTT
cdr3_aa: CASRPQYTGELFF

j_call: TRBJ2-7
d_call: TRBD2
v_call: TRBV9
clone_size: .
cdr3_nt: TGTGCCAGCAGCAGAGCGGGGGAGCAGTACTTC
cdr3_aa: CASSRAGEQYF

j_call: TRBJ1-6
d_call: .
v_call: TRBV21-1
clone_size: .
cdr3_nt: TGTGCCAGCAGCACCAGACGGAACAGGAGCTTAGTCCTTAATTCACCCCTCCACTTT
cdr3_aa: CASSTRRNRSLVLNSPLHF

j_call: TRBJ2-2
d_call: .
v_call: TRBV18
clone_size: .
cdr3_nt: TGTGCCAGCTCCGGAGGAGAAGGCGGGGAGCTGTTTTTT
cdr3_aa: CASSGGEGGELFF

j_call: TRBJ2-1
d_call: .
v_call: TRBV7-8
clone_size: .
cdr3_nt: TGTGCCAGCAGCTTAAGGACTTACAATGAGCAGTTCTTC
cdr3_aa: CASSLRTYNEQFF

j_call: TRBJ2-7
d_call: .
v_call: TRBV7-8
clone_size: .
cdr3_nt: TGTGCCAGCAGCTTAACTCGGGTGCTGAGACGGCGGACAAACAGCTCCTACGAGCAGTACTTC
cdr3_aa: CASSLTRVLRRRTNSSYEQYF

j_call: TRBJ2-7
d_call: TRBD2
v_call: TRBV6-6
clone_size: .
cdr3_nt: TGTGCCAGCAGTATGACTAGCGGGGGGCCCAACGAGCAGTACTTC
cdr3_aa: CASSMTSGGPNEQYF

j_call: TRBJ1-4
d_call: .
v_call: TRBV30
clone_size: .
cdr3_nt: TGTGCCTGGAGTGTAAAGCTAGAGAGTGAAAAACTGTTTTTT
cdr3_aa: CAWSVKLESEKLFF